One sample yielded the 10 T cell receptor beta chains listed below, sequenced in a study of blood T cells in healthy people across ages. Combining a sample-barcoded 5' primer with a J-beta primer mix, a second PCR ran for about 6 to 11 cycles. TCRdb ran MiXCR on the 5' RACE reads and lists one entry per CDR3 protein. The table records over 1.5 million distinct CDR3 sequences, roughly 52% of them present only once. Material: blood. The receptor source for this set is a woman aged 40 to 50 in good health.

The chain has TRBV5-6 and TRBJ1-2; D ambiguous. Germline values: CDR1 SGHDT, CDR2 YYEEEE. The V end lost 4 bases, the J end lost 4 bases, and 14 bases lay between the germline ends. This CDR3 has 14 residues. This CDR3 is CASSRSGVPYGYTF. Here the CDR3 DNA reads TGTGCCAGCAGCCGTTCCGGGGTCCCCTATGGCTACACCTTC.

A few counts support this clonotype. This rearrangement joins TRBV12-3 or TRBV12-4 to TRBJ1-4; D might be TRBD1 (5 bases). The CDR3 length is 14 residues. V was shortened by 1 base and J by 8 bases, with 11 bases between the two germline ends. The CDR3 region is CASSLGGAEEKLFF. The CDR3 DNA follows: TGTGCCAGCAGTTTAGGAGGGGCCGAAGAAAAACTGTTTTTT.

CDR3 sequence: CSAPRMDYEQYF. The DNA for the CDR3 is TGCAGTGCCCCAAGAATGGATTACGAGCAGTACTTC. The V call is TRBV20-1, the J call TRBJ2-7; D not certain. V was trimmed by 6 bases and J by 4 bases, leaving 13 bases between them. The CDR3 has 12 amino acids. CDR1 is DFQATT and CDR2 is SNEGSKA in the germline V gene (reference sequence).

V is TRBV25-1 and J is TRBJ1-6, with TRBD1 identical over 9 bases. Germline assignment: CDR1 MGHDK and CDR2 SYGVNS. The CDR3 spans 18 residues. V trimming: 4 bases; J trimming: 8 bases; junction bases outside the gene matches: 15. DNA of the CDR3: TGTGCCAGCAGTGCCGACAGGGGGATCCGGGGTTTGGATTCACCCCTCCACTTT. Amino acid sequence: CASSADRGIRGLDSPLHF.

The chain recombines TRBV7-9 with TRBJ2-1; 7 positions agree with TRBD1. There are 13 residues in the CDR3. V was clipped by 5 bases and J by 9 bases; unmatched bases: 7. Germline V gene lookup returns CDR1 SEHNR and CDR2 FQNEAQ (reference sequence). This CDR3 reads CASSIPGQIEQFF. For the CDR3, the DNA is TGTGCCAGCAGCATCCCGGGACAGATTGAGCAGTTCTTC.

The V and J genes are TRBV28 and TRBJ1-5; perhaps TRBD1 as D (5 bases). Germline assignment: CDR1 MDHEN and CDR2 SYDVKM. The CDR3 covers 16 residues. Trimming shortened V by 2 bases and J by 1 base, and 12 bases separated the two germline ends. This CDR3 reads CASSLPVGGSNQPQHF. The CDR3 DNA is TGTGCCAGCAGTTTACCCGTCGGGGGGAGCAATCAGCCCCAGCATTTT.

The gene calls are TRBV14 and TRBJ2-7, with D possibly being TRBD1 (5 bases). The CDR3 consists of 14 residues. The ends were cut back, 0 bases at V and 5 bases at J, with 11 bases in the middle. Germline V gene lookup returns CDR1 SGHDN and CDR2 FVKESK. DNA for the CDR3: TGTGCCAGCAGCCAAGACTACGACAGACACGAGCAGTACTTC. The encoded protein is CASSQDYDRHEQYF. The full variable domain, rest sourced from reference TRBV14 and TRBJ2-7, is EAGVTQFPSHSVIEKGQTVTLRCDPISGHDNLYWYRRVMGKEIKFLLHFVKESKQDESGMPNNRFLAERTGGTYSTLKVQPAELEDSGVYFCASSQDYDRHEQYFGPGTRLTVT.

This clonotype came up a few times. This rearrangement joins TRBV6-6 to TRBJ2-5, with 13 bases matching TRBD2. Trimming removed 6 bases from V and 1 base from J; junction bases left unmatched: 8. Looked up from germline, CDR1 is MNHNY and CDR2 is SVGAGI (reference sequence). The CDR3 is made up of 17 amino acids. CDR3 loop: CASSTRTSGGFQETQYF. CDR3 DNA: TGTGCCAGCAGCACTCGGACTAGCGGGGGCTTCCAAGAGACCCAGTACTTC.

This chain connects TRBV29-1 to TRBJ1-2, with TRBD1 matching 7 bases. The CDR3 consists of 14 residues. Per germline, CDR1 SQVTM and CDR2 ANQGSEA. V was clipped by 4 bases and J by 6 bases; unmatched bases: 11. CDR3 in DNA: TGCAGCGTTGGAGACGTGACAGGGTTAGATGGCTACACCTTC. Translating it yields CSVGDVTGLDGYTF.

The CDR3 reads CASSQDWRGTHIFYNEQYF. In nucleotides, the CDR3 is TGCGCCAGCAGCCAAGATTGGAGGGGCACACACATTTTCTACAATGAGCAGTACTTC. The rearrangement uses TRBV4-3 and TRBJ2-5, with a tentative D call TRBD2 (6 bases). The length of the CDR3 is 19 residues. The V and J ends lost 0 bases and 11 bases respectively, with 31 bases between them. Germline CDR1 is LGHNA and CDR2 is YSLEER.